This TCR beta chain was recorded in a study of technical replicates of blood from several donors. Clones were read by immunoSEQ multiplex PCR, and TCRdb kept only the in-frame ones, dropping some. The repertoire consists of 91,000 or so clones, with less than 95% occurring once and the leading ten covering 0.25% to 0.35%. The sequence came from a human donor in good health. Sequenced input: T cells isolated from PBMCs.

The CDR3 region has the DNA TGCGCCAGCAGCCCCGACAGGGTTGGTAATGAGCAGTTCTTC. Encoded protein: CASSPDRVGNEQFF. The chain is built from TRBV4-1 and TRBJ2-1, with 7 nucleotides matching TRBD1. The V and J ends lost 4 bases and 7 bases, in that order; junction bases with no gene match: 7. CDR1 is MGHRA, CDR2 YSYEKL, per germline. The CDR3 totals 14 residues.